This T cell receptor (beta chain) came from a study of post-analysis software for immune sequencing data (dated by TCRdb to between 2014 and 2017). With respect to the entire study: Relapsing-remitting, secondary progressive and progressive-relapsing multiple sclerosis were recorded as disease courses, and subtype annotation was lacking for some patients. The patient repertoires were set against eleven to twelve previously published healthy control repertoires from donors whose ages ranged from about 6 to 25 years. A subset of samples was prepared in parallel using single-end sample barcoding, then pooled and co-amplified after Illumina adapter ligation. Beyond this particular receptor, the publication reports: When samples were clustered directly using the F measure, samples prepared in the same batch co-clustered strongly, which prompted a batch-effect correction. The multiple sclerosis patient group was slightly younger than the control group. Multiple sclerosis patients had significantly lower normalized Chao1 diversity than controls, a result that suggests substantial peripheral T-cell clonal expansion. Roughly 5 TRBV segments, including TRBV5-6, TRBV5-1 and TRBV20-1, were significantly more frequent in patients than controls.

Including the terminal cysteine and phenylalanine, the CDR3 comprises 14 residues. Of all the DNA, just the CDR3 is kept, 42 bases in frame from base 1. V loses 5 bases, J loses 2 bases, and the germline ends lie 13 bases apart. CDR1 and CDR2 are drawn from the germline V gene (reference sequence): DFQATT, SNEGSKA. TCR beta repertoires were profiled from peripheral blood of some 13 young patients with multiple sclerosis to demonstrate the VDJtools post-analysis software. The multiple sclerosis patients were children and adolescents ranging in age from roughly 6 to 15 years. Library generation was performed with PCR. The run used an Illumina HiSeq 2500. Unique molecular identifiers were incorporated into TCR beta cDNA libraries to reduce PCR and sequencing biases. Per 1 to 10 million input T cells, some 500,000 cDNA molecules were obtained, such that each molecule approximated one T cell. Patient libraries were prepared and sequenced with the same protocol used for the earlier healthy control dataset. Within a given batch, samples were prepared together, multiplexed and sequenced on the same HiSeq lane. The original pipeline was this. Raw barcoded reads were processed with MIGEC, and single-read molecular identifier groups were discarded before consensus assembly and CDR3 extraction. VDJtools was used for post-analysis of the clonotype tables, with diversity normalized by down-sampling every dataset to the smallest sample size. To correct batch-related cross-sample contamination, repertoire overlap clustering matched CDR3 amino acid sequences but not nucleotide sequences. TCRdb trimmed the raw reads at Q25, called clones with MiXCR and kept productive beta chains. Rows matching on CDR3 protein sequence are summarized as one entry with the most common DNA and genes. The V and J calls shown here were made by TCRdb, not taken from the authors' results. The sample table holds hundreds of thousands of distinct CDR3 sequences, of which 44% were seen once. The top ten hold about 1.5% of the sample.

This clonotype occurred a few times. Its antigen is unknown. The record has no base qualities; no much larger clone is one base away. Sequencing was done on a sample of blood. This clonotype originated in a girl aged 5-17 years with multiple sclerosis. The chain uses TRBV20-1 and TRBJ2-1, with the D gene call left open. The CDR3 reads CSAVPGPAYNEQFF. At the DNA level, the sequence is TGCAGTGCTGTACCCGGACCAGCCTACAATGAGCAGTTCTTC.